Listed below are T cell receptor beta chains from one sample, sequenced in a study of control samples from healthy donors and cancer patients. Sequenced by immunoSEQ multiplex PCR; TCRdb stores in-frame clones only, minus some. The data contain roughly 130,000 clones, approximately 90% of them singletons. Sequencing was carried out using blood. The receptors were gathered from a man younger than 30 in good health. The CDR3 runs from the conserved cysteine through the conserved F or W. A D gene is named only where the DNA matches it firmly. Rows may omit the clone size; those that give it use once, few, many or a size class.

abundance: once
v_gene: TRBV4-1
j_gene: TRBJ1-5
d_gene: .
CDR3nt: TGCGCCCGCAGCCGCGGGGGGGGACGGGAGAATCAGCCCCAGCATTTT
CDR3aa: CARSRGGGRENQPQHF

abundance: .
v_gene: TRBV30
j_gene: TRBJ1-4
d_gene: TRBD1
CDR3nt: TGTGCCTGGAGTTCCCGGGACAGGAATAATGAAAAACTGTTTTTT
CDR3aa: CAWSSRDRNNEKLFF

abundance: few
v_gene: TRBV4-2
j_gene: TRBJ1-1
d_gene: .
CDR3nt: TGTGCCAGCAGCCAAGATCCCGGGGAGAACACTGAAGCTTTCTTT
CDR3aa: CASSQDPGENTEAFF

abundance: .
v_gene: TRBV9
j_gene: TRBJ2-5
d_gene: TRBD2
CDR3nt: TGTGCCAGCAGCATTGCGGGGGAAGAGACCCAGTACTTC
CDR3aa: CASSIAGEETQYF

abundance: medium-sized
v_gene: TRBV30
j_gene: TRBJ1-2
d_gene: .
CDR3nt: TGTGCCTGGAGTGTTACAGAAAACTATGGCTACACCTTC
CDR3aa: CAWSVTENYGYTF

abundance: .
v_gene: TRBV7-8
j_gene: TRBJ2-2
d_gene: .
CDR3nt: TGTGCCAGCAGTACGGACAGAACGAACACCGGGGAGCTGTTTTTT
CDR3aa: CASSTDRTNTGELFF

abundance: .
v_gene: TRBV4-1
j_gene: TRBJ1-3
d_gene: TRBD1
CDR3nt: TGCGCCAGCAGCCAAACCGGGACAGGGGGCTCTGGAAACACCATATATTTT
CDR3aa: CASSQTGTGGSGNTIYF

abundance: .
v_gene: TRBV6-6
j_gene: TRBJ2-3
d_gene: .
CDR3nt: TGTGCCAGCAGGCGGATAGCTAGCACAGATACGCAGTATTTT
CDR3aa: CASRRIASTDTQYF

abundance: once
v_gene: TRBV10-3
j_gene: TRBJ2-5
d_gene: .
CDR3nt: TGTGCCATCGGGGGTAGCGGACCTCAAGAGACCCAGTACTTC
CDR3aa: CAIGGSGPQETQYF

abundance: .
v_gene: TRBV28
j_gene: TRBJ1-2
d_gene: .
CDR3nt: TGTGCCAGCAGTTTCGGGGATGGCTACACCTTC
CDR3aa: CASSFGDGYTF

abundance: .
v_gene: TRBV29-1
j_gene: TRBJ1-1
d_gene: TRBD1
CDR3nt: TGCAGCGGAGAGGGGGCCACGAACACTGAAGCTTTCTTT
CDR3aa: CSGEGATNTEAFF

abundance: .
v_gene: TRBV6-4
j_gene: TRBJ2-1
d_gene: .
CDR3nt: TGTGCCAGCAGTGATCGGCAGGGTCATGAGCAGTTCTTC
CDR3aa: CASSDRQGHEQFF

abundance: .
v_gene: TRBV24-1
j_gene: TRBJ2-3
d_gene: .
CDR3nt: TGTGCCACCAGTGAGGGGGACATCACAGATACGCAGTATTTT
CDR3aa: CATSEGDITDTQYF

abundance: .
v_gene: TRBV9
j_gene: TRBJ1-1
d_gene: .
CDR3nt: TGTGCCAGCAGCGTACGGGGCGCGGGCACTGAAGCTTTCTTT
CDR3aa: CASSVRGAGTEAFF

abundance: few
v_gene: TRBV10-2
j_gene: TRBJ1-6
d_gene: .
CDR3nt: TGCGCCAGCAGTGAGTCGACAGAGGGCAGGGCCCTCCACTTT
CDR3aa: CASSESTEGRALHF

abundance: .
v_gene: TRBV7-9
j_gene: TRBJ1-5
d_gene: .
CDR3nt: TGTGCCAGCAGCTTAGGCTCCGGGGCCCTAAATCAGCCCCAGCATTTT
CDR3aa: CASSLGSGALNQPQHF

abundance: .
v_gene: TRBV7-9
j_gene: TRBJ2-1
d_gene: TRBD1
CDR3nt: TGTGCCAGCAGCCCCGGGACAGGGGCCTACAATGAGCAGTTCTTC
CDR3aa: CASSPGTGAYNEQFF

abundance: .
v_gene: TRBV10-2
j_gene: TRBJ1-6
d_gene: .
CDR3nt: TGCGCCAGCACAGGGAGCTCCTATAATTCACCCCTCCACTTT
CDR3aa: CASTGSSYNSPLHF

abundance: few
v_gene: TRBV2
j_gene: TRBJ1-3
d_gene: .
CDR3nt: TGTGCCAGCATCCAGGGAAGCTCTGGAAACACCATATATTTT
CDR3aa: CASIQGSSGNTIYF

abundance: .
v_gene: TRBV5-1
j_gene: TRBJ2-3
d_gene: TRBD2
CDR3nt: TGCGCCAGCAGCTTGGGGACTAGCGGGGGGGTTCCAGATACGCAGTATTTT
CDR3aa: CASSLGTSGGVPDTQYF

abundance: .
v_gene: TRBV19
j_gene: TRBJ1-6
d_gene: .
CDR3nt: TGTGCCAGTAGAGAAAGCCTCTATAATTCACCCCTCCACTTT
CDR3aa: CASRESLYNSPLHF

abundance: once
v_gene: TRBV14
j_gene: TRBJ2-5
d_gene: .
CDR3nt: TGTGCCAGCAGCCAAAGGGGCCAGGAGACCCAGTACTTC
CDR3aa: CASSQRGQETQYF

abundance: .
v_gene: TRBV7-5
j_gene: TRBJ2-3
d_gene: .
CDR3nt: TGTGCCAGAAGCTTCAGGGTAGATACGCAGTATTTT
CDR3aa: CARSFRVDTQYF

abundance: few
v_gene: TRBV18
j_gene: TRBJ2-2
d_gene: TRBD1
CDR3nt: TGTGCCAGCTCGGGCGGACAGGGCGGAACCGGGGAGCTGTTTTTT
CDR3aa: CASSGGQGGTGELFF

abundance: few
v_gene: TRBV15
j_gene: TRBJ1-2
d_gene: .
CDR3nt: TGTGCCACCAGCGCCTACCGGGACAATGGCTACACCTTC
CDR3aa: CATSAYRDNGYTF

abundance: few
v_gene: TRBV6-6
j_gene: TRBJ1-2
d_gene: .
CDR3nt: TGTGCCAGCAGTTACGGTTGGGGCATAGGCTATGGCTACACCTTC
CDR3aa: CASSYGWGIGYGYTF

abundance: .
v_gene: TRBV10-3
j_gene: TRBJ2-7
d_gene: .
CDR3nt: TGTGCCATCAGTGAATACTCCTACGAGCAGTACTTC
CDR3aa: CAISEYSYEQYF

abundance: .
v_gene: TRBV4-1
j_gene: TRBJ2-7
d_gene: TRBD1
CDR3nt: TGCGCCAGCAGCACTATTGACAGGGGGGTGGACGAGCAGTACTTC
CDR3aa: CASSTIDRGVDEQYF

abundance: .
v_gene: TRBV29-1
j_gene: TRBJ2-3
d_gene: .
CDR3nt: TGCAGCGTTACGGGGACTAGCACAGATACGCAGTATTTT
CDR3aa: CSVTGTSTDTQYF

abundance: .
v_gene: TRBV10-3
j_gene: TRBJ2-7
d_gene: TRBD1
CDR3nt: TGTGCCATCAGTCCGGGACAGGAGCAGTACTTC
CDR3aa: CAISPGQEQYF

abundance: .
v_gene: TRBV7-9
j_gene: TRBJ2-3
d_gene: .
CDR3nt: TGTGCCAGCAGCTTATGGCGGACTCGAGGGGGCACAGATACGCAGTATTTT
CDR3aa: CASSLWRTRGGTDTQYF

abundance: .
v_gene: TRBV10-3
j_gene: TRBJ1-3
d_gene: TRBD1
CDR3nt: TGTGCCATCAGCGACAGGGGCTCTGGAAACACCATATATTTT
CDR3aa: CAISDRGSGNTIYF

abundance: .
v_gene: TRBV5-6
j_gene: TRBJ2-7
d_gene: .
CDR3nt: TGTGCCAGCAGTCCTAGACAGGACTCCTACGAGCAGTACTTC
CDR3aa: CASSPRQDSYEQYF

abundance: .
v_gene: TRBV27
j_gene: TRBJ2-5
d_gene: TRBD2
CDR3nt: TGTGCCAGCAGAACTAGCGGGAAAGAGACCCAGTACTTC
CDR3aa: CASRTSGKETQYF

abundance: few
v_gene: TRBV15
j_gene: TRBJ1-2
d_gene: .
CDR3nt: TGTGCCACCAGCTTTCACGGGACTGCTGCTGGTGGCTACACCTTC
CDR3aa: CATSFHGTAAGGYTF

abundance: .
v_gene: TRBV5-1
j_gene: TRBJ1-2
d_gene: .
CDR3nt: TGCGCCAGCAGCTACGGGACGGCCTATGGCTACACCTTC
CDR3aa: CASSYGTAYGYTF

abundance: .
v_gene: TRBV5-1
j_gene: TRBJ1-2
d_gene: .
CDR3nt: TGCGCCAGCAGCTTGGTTGGGGCGGATGGCTACACCTTC
CDR3aa: CASSLVGADGYTF

abundance: few
v_gene: TRBV6-6
j_gene: TRBJ2-6
d_gene: .
CDR3nt: TGTGCCAGCAGTCACCCCCCGCAGGCCGGGGCCAACGTCCTGACTTTC
CDR3aa: CASSHPPQAGANVLTF

abundance: .
v_gene: TRBV9
j_gene: TRBJ2-2
d_gene: .
CDR3nt: TGTGCCAGCAGCGTAGCTTGGGCCCCGCCCGGGGAGCTGTTTTTT
CDR3aa: CASSVAWAPPGELFF

abundance: .
v_gene: TRBV11-3
j_gene: TRBJ2-1
d_gene: .
CDR3nt: TGTGCCAGCAGCTTAGGGTCCGGGTTTGATGAGCAGTTCTTC
CDR3aa: CASSLGSGFDEQFF

abundance: .
v_gene: TRBV10-2
j_gene: TRBJ1-3
d_gene: .
CDR3nt: TGCGCCAGCCGGGGGGTCTCTGGAAACACCATATATTTT
CDR3aa: CASRGVSGNTIYF

abundance: .
v_gene: TRBV5-6
j_gene: TRBJ2-1
d_gene: TRBD1
CDR3nt: TGTGCCAGCAGCTTCCGGGACAGGGGGTACAATGAGCAGTTCTTC
CDR3aa: CASSFRDRGYNEQFF

abundance: .
v_gene: TRBV24-1
j_gene: TRBJ2-2
d_gene: TRBD2
CDR3nt: TGTGCCACCTCTGGGGGGGGAAAACCCACCGGGGAGCTGTTTTTT
CDR3aa: CATSGGGKPTGELFF

abundance: .
v_gene: TRBV2
j_gene: TRBJ1-4
d_gene: .
CDR3nt: TGTGCCAGCAATCGTCAACGGACAACTAATGAAAAACTGTTTTTT
CDR3aa: CASNRQRTTNEKLFF